This TCR beta chain was observed in a study of tumor-infiltrating lymphocytes in oesophageal squamous cell carcinoma. TCRdb called the PCR reads again in MiXCR, with one record for every CDR3 protein. Altogether under 20,000 distinct CDR3 sequences are present, 35% to 50% being singletons, with the ten largest covering 29%. CDR1 SGHTA and CDR2 FQGNSA come from the germline V gene. This CDR3 region has 15 residues. Trimming removed 5 bases at V and 10 bases at J, with 18 bases between. There are a few counts of this clonotype. The chain employs TRBV7-2 and TRBJ1-6; no clear D gene. The sequenced sample consisted of esophageal tumor tissue. The source is a male donor with esophageal squamous cell carcinoma. The CDR3 loop reads CASSRSGSISSPLHF. The DNA for the CDR3 is TGTGCCAGCAGCCGCTCCGGGAGTATTAGCTCACCCCTCCACTTT. The full variable domain, with the rest looked up from reference TRBV7-2 and TRBJ1-6, is GAGVSQSPSNKVTEKGKDVELRCDPISGHTALYWYRQSLGQGLEFLIYFQGNSAPDKSGLPSDRFSAERTGGSVSTLTIQRTQQEDSAVYLCASSRSGSISSPLHFGNGTRLTVT.